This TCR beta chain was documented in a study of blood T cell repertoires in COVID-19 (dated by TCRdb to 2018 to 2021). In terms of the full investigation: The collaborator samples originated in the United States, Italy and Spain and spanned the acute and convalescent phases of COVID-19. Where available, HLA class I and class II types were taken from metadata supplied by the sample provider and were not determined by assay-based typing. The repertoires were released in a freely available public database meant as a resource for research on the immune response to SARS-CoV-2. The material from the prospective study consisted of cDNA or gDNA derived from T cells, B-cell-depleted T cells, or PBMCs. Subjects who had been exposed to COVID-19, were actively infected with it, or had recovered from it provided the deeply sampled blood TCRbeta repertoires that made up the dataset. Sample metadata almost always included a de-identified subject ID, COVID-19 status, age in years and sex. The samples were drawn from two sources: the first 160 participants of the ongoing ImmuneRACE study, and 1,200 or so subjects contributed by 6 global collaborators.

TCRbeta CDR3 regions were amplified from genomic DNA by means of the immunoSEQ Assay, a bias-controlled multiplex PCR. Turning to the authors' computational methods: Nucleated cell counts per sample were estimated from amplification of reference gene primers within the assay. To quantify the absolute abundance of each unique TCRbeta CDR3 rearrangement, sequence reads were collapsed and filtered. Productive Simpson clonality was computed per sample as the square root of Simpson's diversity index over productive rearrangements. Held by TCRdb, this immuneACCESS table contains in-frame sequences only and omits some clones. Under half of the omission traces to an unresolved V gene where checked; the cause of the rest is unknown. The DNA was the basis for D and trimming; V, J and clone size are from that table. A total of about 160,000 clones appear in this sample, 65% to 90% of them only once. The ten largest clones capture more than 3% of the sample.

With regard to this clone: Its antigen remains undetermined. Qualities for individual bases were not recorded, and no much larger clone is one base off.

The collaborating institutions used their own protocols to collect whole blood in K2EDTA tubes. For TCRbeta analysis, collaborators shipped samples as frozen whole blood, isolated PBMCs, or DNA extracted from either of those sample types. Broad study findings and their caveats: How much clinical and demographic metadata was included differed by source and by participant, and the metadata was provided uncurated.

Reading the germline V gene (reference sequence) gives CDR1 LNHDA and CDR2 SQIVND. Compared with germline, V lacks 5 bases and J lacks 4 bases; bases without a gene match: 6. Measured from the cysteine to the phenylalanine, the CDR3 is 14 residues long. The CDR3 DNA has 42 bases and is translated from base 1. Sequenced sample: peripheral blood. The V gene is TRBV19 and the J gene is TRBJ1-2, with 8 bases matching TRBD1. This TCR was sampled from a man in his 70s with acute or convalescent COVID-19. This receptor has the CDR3 CASSGDRRSYGYTF. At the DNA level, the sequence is TGTGCCAGTAGTGGGGACAGGCGGTCCTATGGCTACACCTTC.